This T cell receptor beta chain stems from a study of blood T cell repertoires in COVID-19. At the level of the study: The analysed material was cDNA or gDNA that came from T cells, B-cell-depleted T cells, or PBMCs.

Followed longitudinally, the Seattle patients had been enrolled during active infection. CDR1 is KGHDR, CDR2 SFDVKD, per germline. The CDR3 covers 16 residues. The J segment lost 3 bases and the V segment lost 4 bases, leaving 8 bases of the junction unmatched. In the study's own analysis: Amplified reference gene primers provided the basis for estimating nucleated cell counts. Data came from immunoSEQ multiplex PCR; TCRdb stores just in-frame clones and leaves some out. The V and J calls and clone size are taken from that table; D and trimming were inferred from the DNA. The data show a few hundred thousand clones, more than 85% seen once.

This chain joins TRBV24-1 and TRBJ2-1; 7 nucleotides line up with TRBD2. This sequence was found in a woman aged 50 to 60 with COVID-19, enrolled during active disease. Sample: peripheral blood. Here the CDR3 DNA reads TGTGCCACCAGTGAGTCCGGGACTATAAGCTACAATGAGCAGTTCTTC. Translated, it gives CATSESGTISYNEQFF.